These 31 T cell receptor beta chains were sequenced from one sample in a study of T cell responses to AZD1222 COVID-19 vaccine. Some clones are missing from TCRdb's copy, which holds only in-frame ones; the method was immunoSEQ multiplex PCR. The table has approximately 120,000 clones, roughly 90% seen once. The sequenced sample was peripheral blood, obtained on day 0 of AZD1222 vaccination. Every receptor here comes from an adult in good health.

This rearrangement joins TRBV5-1 to TRBJ2-1, with TRBD1 identical over 8 bases. V lost 5 bases, J lost 1 base, and 8 bases stayed unmatched. Germline values: CDR1 SGHRS, CDR2 YFSETQ. The CDR3 length is 16 residues. The CDR3 DNA follows: TGCGCCAGCAGACGAACAGGGGGTAGTTCCTACAATGAGCAGTTCTTC. Translating it yields CASRRTGGSSYNEQFF.

This clone was observed a single time. The chain combines TRBV29-1 with TRBJ1-4, with 8 bases matching TRBD1. Looked up from germline, CDR1 is SQVTM and CDR2 is ANQGSEA. The CDR3 consists of 14 residues. V gave up 6 bases and J gave up 10 bases; unmatched junction bases: 13. The CDR3 here is CSVGWTGNLGKLFF. CDR3 nucleotide sequence: TGCAGCGTGGGGTGGACAGGGAATCTCGGAAAACTGTTTTTT. Looking up the rest from reference TRBV29-1 and TRBJ1-4 gives the full variable domain: SAVISQKPSRDICQRGTSLTIQCQVDSQVTMMFWYRQQPGQSLTLIATANQGSEATYESGFVIDKFPISRPNLTFSTLTVSNMSPEDSSIYLCSVGWTGNLGKLFFGSGTQLSVL.

The chain is built from TRBV3-1 (or the pseudogene TRBV3-2) and TRBJ2-7; 10 nucleotides agree with TRBD1. This CDR3 comprises 13 residues. Germline CDR1 reads LGHDT; CDR2 reads YNNKEL (reference sequence). Trimming took 0 bases from V and 12 from J; bases not matched to a gene: 5. In nucleotides, the CDR3 is TGTGCCAGCAGCCAAGATAGGACAGGGGGGAGGTACTTC. Its protein is CASSQDRTGGRYF.

The chain is built from TRBV5-1 and TRBJ1-4; 9 bases fit TRBD1. The germline gives CDR1 SGHRS, CDR2 YFSETQ. This CDR3 spans 15 amino acids. The junction had 8 bases not matched to a gene; V was cut back by 4 bases and J by 7 bases. The CDR3 loop reads CASSGTGSEGEKLFF. The CDR3 DNA reads as TGCGCCAGCAGCGGGACAGGGAGTGAAGGTGAAAAACTGTTTTTT.

The chain employs TRBV19 and TRBJ2-3; D is perhaps TRBD1 (6 bases). CDR1 is LNHDA and CDR2 is SQIVND in the germline V gene (reference sequence). The CDR3 sequence is 15 residues long. V was clipped by 5 bases and J by 2 bases, with 14 bases between them. The CDR3 protein is CASSPGTLLTDTQYF. In DNA form, the CDR3 reads TGTGCCAGTAGTCCCGGGACACTCCTCACAGATACGCAGTATTTT.

The rearrangement joins TRBV5-1 to TRBJ1-3, with a weak D call TRBD1 (6 bases). Germline CDR1 and CDR2: SGHRS and YFSETQ. This CDR3 is built from 13 residues. V was trimmed by 0 bases and J by 7 bases, leaving 8 bases between them. CDR3 in DNA: TGCGCCAGCAGCTTGGTAGGGGGTAACACCATATATTTT. It specifies CASSLVGGNTIYF.

The V gene is TRBV4-1, the J gene TRBJ2-2, with D perhaps matching TRBD1 or TRBD2 (5 bases each). V lost 6 bases and J 0 bases, leaving 11 bases between the germline ends. Germline CDR1 and CDR2: MGHRA and YSYEKL. The CDR3 contains 15 residues. The CDR3 DNA reads TGCGCCAGCAGGGGTCTGGGGGCGAACACCGGGGAGCTGTTTTTT. It is translated as CASRGLGANTGELFF.

V usage is TRBV10-3 and J usage is TRBJ1-6, with D possibly matching TRBD1 (5 bases). The CDR3 is made up of 15 amino acids. The V gene lost 2 bases and the J gene lost 8 bases, with 13 bases spanning the gap. CDR1 is ENHRY and CDR2 is SYGVKD in the germline V gene. CDR3 in amino acids: CAISETGAVDSPLHF. CDR3 DNA sequence: TGTGCCATCAGTGAGACCGGGGCAGTCGATTCACCCCTCCACTTT.

The chain couples TRBV14 to TRBJ1-6, with unresolved D. This CDR3 contains 14 residues. Germline V gene sequence: CDR1 SGHDN, CDR2 FVKESK. Trimming removed 1 base at V and 4 bases at J, with 5 bases between. CDR3 DNA sequence: TGTGCCAGCAGCCAAGGACTGTATAATTCACCCCTCCACTTT. Its translation: CASSQGLYNSPLHF.

The rearrangement joins TRBV19 to TRBJ1-2; no clear D gene. The germline gives CDR1 LNHDA, CDR2 SQIVND (reference sequence). The CDR3 is made up of 13 amino acids. The ends were cut back, 5 bases at V and 5 bases at J, with 12 bases in the middle. The CDR3, as DNA: TGTGCCAGTAGTTCAGTCGAGCCGTATGGCTACACCTTC. Residues: CASSSVEPYGYTF.

The rearrangement uses TRBV27 and TRBJ1-4, with D perhaps matching TRBD1 (6 bases). Germline-derived CDR1 and CDR2 are MNHEY and SMNVEV (reference sequence). The V and J ends lost 8 bases and 8 bases respectively, with 18 bases between them. This CDR3 comprises 14 residues. The CDR3 sequence: CASGGARGGEKLFF. The DNA for the CDR3 is TGTGCCAGCGGGGGGGCCAGAGGCGGGGAAAAACTGTTTTTT.

This chain's CDR3 is CASSLGAEYNTEAFF. In nucleotides, the CDR3 is TGTGCCAGCAGCTTAGGGGCAGAATACAACACTGAAGCTTTCTTT. The V gene is TRBV7-9, the J gene TRBJ1-1, with D unresolved. The CDR3 sequence is 15 residues long. Germline CDR1 and CDR2: SEHNR and FQNEAQ (reference sequence). V lost 1 base and J 2 bases, leaving 11 bases between the germline ends.

The chain has TRBV7-9 and TRBJ1-5, with 9 bases identical to TRBD1. Germline V gene lookup returns CDR1 SEHNR and CDR2 FQNEAQ (reference sequence). This CDR3 region has 14 residues. The V segment lost 1 base and the J segment 6 bases; nucleotides outside the gene matches: 1. In DNA, the CDR3 is TGTGCCAGCAGCTTAGGACAGGGGGGTCAGCCCCAGCATTTT. This gives the protein CASSLGQGGQPQHF.

The chain employs TRBV29-1 and TRBJ1-3, with D hard to call. The CDR3 runs to 16 residues. V dropped 0 bases and J dropped 4 bases, with 16 bases sitting between them. Germline CDR1 and CDR2: SQVTM and ANQGSEA. The CDR3 here is CSVEDWMAGAGNTIYF. CDR3 nucleotides: TGCAGCGTTGAAGATTGGATGGCAGGCGCGGGAAACACCATATATTTT.

V usage is TRBV7-3 and J usage is TRBJ1-1, with D unclear. V was shortened by 1 base and J by 3 bases, with 6 bases between the two germline ends. Germline V CDR1 and CDR2: SGHTA, FQGTGA. The CDR3 is 13 residues long. The CDR3 DNA follows: TGTGCCAGCAGCTTAAGCGGGGACACTGAAGCTTTCTTT. Translating gives CASSLSGDTEAFF.

The count of this clone is one. The gene calls are TRBV4-1 and TRBJ1-2, with D perhaps TRBD1 (6 bases). The CDR3 length is 14 residues. Germline CDR1 is MGHRA and CDR2 is YSYEKL. The V end was cut by 0 bases, the J end by 6 bases, with 11 bases between. The CDR3 nucleotides read TGCGCCAGCAGCCAAGAGGACAGAAGACATGGCTACACCTTC. Translating gives CASSQEDRRHGYTF.

The V gene is TRBV6-2 or TRBV6-3, the J gene TRBJ2-3; D is unresolved. CDR1 is MNHEY and CDR2 is SVGEGT in the germline V gene. The CDR3 extends over 15 amino acids. Trimming left V 4 bases short and J 2 bases short, with 13 bases between. CDR3 in DNA: TGTGCCAGCAGTTCCTGGTCGAGGCTCACAGATACGCAGTATTTT. Protein: CASSSWSRLTDTQYF.

A single count supports this clone. The chain employs TRBV6-6 and TRBJ2-7; D call uncertain. The CDR3 sequence is 14 residues long. Trimming removed 7 bases at V and 3 bases at J, with 16 bases between. From germline, CDR1 is MNHNY and CDR2 SVGAGI (reference sequence). Here the CDR3 reads CASTLQVYDYEQYF. The CDR3 DNA follows: TGTGCCAGCACCCTCCAGGTGTACGACTACGAGCAGTACTTC.

The chain links TRBV20-1 to TRBJ1-2; the D is unclear. Germline assignment: CDR1 DFQATT and CDR2 SNEGSKA (reference sequence). The CDR3 runs 11 residues. Trimming removed 4 bases at V and 3 bases at J, with 6 bases between. CDR3 DNA: TGCAGTGCTAATCAGGACTATGGCTACACCTTC. This encodes CSANQDYGYTF.

This clone was counted once. DNA of the CDR3: TGTGCCTGGAACGCCTATAATTCACCCCTCCACTTT. Residues: CAWNAYNSPLHF. This chain joins TRBV30 and TRBJ1-6; D is ambiguous. The V end was cut by 4 bases, the J end by 2 bases, with 3 bases between. The length of the CDR3 is 12 residues. Germline CDR1 reads GTSNPN; CDR2 reads SVGIG (reference sequence).

The chain has TRBV6-2 or TRBV6-3 and TRBJ2-7; D is perhaps TRBD2 (6 bases). Trimming took 6 bases from V and 3 from J, leaving 18 bases between them. CDR3 length: 15 residues. CDR1 and CDR2 from the germline V gene are MNHEY and SVGEGT. The CDR3 loop is CASSRGSYNGYEQYF. In DNA, the CDR3 is TGTGCCAGCAGCCGGGGGAGTTATAATGGCTACGAGCAGTACTTC.

V usage is TRBV30 and J usage is TRBJ1-5; the D gene is possibly TRBD1 (5 bases). The V end lost 3 bases, the J end lost 3 bases, and 18 bases lay between the germline ends. CDR3 length: 16 amino acids. Germline V gene data show CDR1 as GTSNPN and CDR2 as SVGIG (reference sequence). This chain's CDR3 is CAWSPGPGTDNQPQHF. The CDR3 coding sequence is TGTGCCTGGAGCCCCGGACCCGGGACCGACAATCAGCCCCAGCATTTT.

The chain combines TRBV28 with TRBJ1-5; D is ambiguous. CDR1 is MDHEN and CDR2 is SYDVKM in the germline V gene. V lost 3 bases and J 2 bases, leaving 14 bases between the germline ends. The CDR3 has 16 residues. The CDR3 DNA follows: TGTGCCAGCAGTTTTGTCGGAAAGAGAGGCAATCAGCCCCAGCATTTT. Residues: CASSFVGKRGNQPQHF.

This rearrangement joins TRBV23-1 to TRBJ1-5; TRBD1 matches 8 bases. TRBV23-1 is classed as an ORF, of uncertain function. CDR3 size: 15 residues. V lost 2 bases, J lost 2 bases, and 2 bases stayed unmatched. CDR3 in amino acids: CASSQDRGGNQPQHF. CDR3 nucleotides: TGCGCCAGCAGTCAAGACAGGGGAGGCAATCAGCCCCAGCATTTT.

The V gene is TRBV5-1, the J gene TRBJ2-7, with a tentative D call TRBD1 (6 bases). The germline CDR1 and CDR2 sequences are SGHRS and YFSETQ. This CDR3 spans 14 amino acids. The V and J ends lost 1 base and 3 bases respectively, with 11 bases between them. CDR3: CASSLSGQNYEQYF. As DNA, the CDR3 is TGCGCCAGCAGCTTGAGCGGACAGAACTACGAGCAGTACTTC.

V is TRBV5-8 and J is TRBJ2-7; D perhaps matches TRBD1 (6 bases). V gave up 4 bases and J gave up 0 bases, with 11 bases separating them. The CDR3 totals 14 residues. The V gene's germline CDR1 is SGHTS and CDR2 YDEGEE. The CDR3 DNA follows: TGTGCCAGCAGCCGCAGGGGCCACTCCTACGAGCAGTACTTC. Its translation: CASSRRGHSYEQYF.

The chain recombines TRBV5-1 with TRBJ2-5; maybe TRBD2 (6 bases). The CDR3 consists of 15 residues. V shed 1 base and J shed 5 bases, with 15 bases lying between them. Germline CDR1 and CDR2: SGHRS and YFSETQ. CDR3 bases: TGCGCCAGCAGCTTGAGAGGTGGCGGGGATGAGACCCAGTACTTC. This encodes CASSLRGGGDETQYF.

This clone has only one observation. The chain is built from TRBV7-3 and TRBJ2-3, with D perhaps matching TRBD2 (7 bases). Looked up from germline, CDR1 is SGHTA and CDR2 is FQGTGA. The CDR3 is 16 amino acids. Trimming took off 5 bases at V and 2 bases at J, with 17 bases between the two ends. The CDR3 nucleotides read TGTGCCAGCAGCCCCGGATGGGGGGGCTACACAGATACGCAGTATTTT. Amino acids: CASSPGWGGYTDTQYF.

The J gene is TRBJ2-5, the V gene TRBV5-1, with D perhaps TRBD2 (6 bases). This CDR3 region has 12 residues. CDR1 SGHRS and CDR2 YFSETQ come from the germline V gene. The V and J ends lost 6 bases and 2 bases respectively, with 8 bases between them. In DNA, the CDR3 is TGCGCCAGCAATAGCGGACAAGAGACCCAGTACTTC. It is translated as CASNSGQETQYF.

The chain is built from TRBV7-9 and TRBJ1-1; D unclear. The germline V and J ends were trimmed by 6 bases and 6 bases, with 14 bases remaining between them. This CDR3 has 13 residues. Germline loops: CDR1 SEHNR, CDR2 FQNEAQ (reference sequence). CDR3 region: CASRPPSDPEAFF. In DNA form, the CDR3 reads TGTGCCAGCAGACCGCCCTCGGACCCTGAAGCTTTCTTT.

This sequence joins TRBV6-2 or TRBV6-3 and TRBJ1-5; D not certain. Germline values: CDR1 MNHEY, CDR2 SVGEGT. The CDR3 has 14 residues. Between the trimmed V and J ends, which lost 5 bases and 6 bases, there was a span of 14 bases. The CDR3 region is CASSTPVGGQPQHF. CDR3 sequence (DNA): TGTGCCAGCAGTACCCCGGTGGGCGGTCAGCCCCAGCATTTT.